Below, 16 T cell receptor beta chains from the same sample are listed, as sequenced in a study of T-cell reconstitution after alpha-beta-depleted transplantation in children. Using unique molecular identifiers, the investigators prepared the TCRbeta library. TCRdb re-analysed the PCR reads in MiXCR, keeping a single row per CDR3 protein. The sample yields about 690,000 distinct CDR3 sequences, around 16% seen once. The sequencing here drew on PBMCs from the stem cell graft donor, taken from the stem cell graft. These receptor sequences come from a human donor who donated a stem cell graft to a child with acute myeloid leukemia.

This clonotype was detected a few times. The chain carries TRBV28 and TRBJ2-3; tentatively, D is TRBD2 (6 bases). The CDR3 runs to 15 residues. The germline CDR1 and CDR2 sequences are MDHEN and SYDVKM. V was trimmed by 6 bases and J by 2 bases, leaving 15 bases between them. This chain's CDR3 is CASRPQGLPTDTQYF. CDR3 coding DNA: TGTGCCAGCAGGCCCCAGGGACTTCCCACAGATACGCAGTATTTT.

V is TRBV6-2 or TRBV6-3 and J is TRBJ2-2; D gene uncertain. The CDR3 loop spans 14 amino acids. Deletions cut 2 bases from V and 6 bases from J, with 10 bases between. Germline V CDR1 and CDR2: MNHEY, SVGEGT. In nucleotides, the CDR3 is TGTGCCAGCAGTTACGATCCGTACTCCGGGGAGCTGTTTTTT. Its translation: CASSYDPYSGELFF.

The chain has TRBV11-2 and TRBJ2-5; tentatively, D is TRBD1 or TRBD2 (5 bases each). This CDR3 contains 18 residues. In germline, CDR1 is SGHAT, CDR2 FQNNGV. Trimming stripped 3 bases from V and 2 bases from J, with 22 bases between. The CDR3: CASSFLKRGPNFQETQYF. The CDR3 DNA reads as TGTGCCAGCAGCTTTCTTAAACGGGGACCCAATTTTCAAGAGACCCAGTACTTC.

The chain carries TRBV7-2 and TRBJ1-2, with TRBD1 as a possible D gene (5 bases). CDR1 is SGHTA and CDR2 is FQGNSA in the germline V gene. V lost 3 bases, J lost 3 bases, and 14 bases lay in between. The CDR3 length is 15 residues. The CDR3 spells CASSLRAGADYGYTF. Here the CDR3 DNA reads TGTGCCAGCAGCTTGAGGGCCGGGGCTGACTATGGCTACACCTTC. Together with reference TRBV7-2 and TRBJ1-2, the CDR3 gives the full variable domain: GAGVSQSPSNKVTEKGKDVELRCDPISGHTALYWYRQSLGQGLEFLIYFQGNSAPDKSGLPSDRFSAERTGGSVSTLTIQRTQQEDSAVYLCASSLRAGADYGYTFGSGTRLTVV.

The chain employs TRBV10-3 and TRBJ2-1, with 7 bases aligning to TRBD2. The J segment lost 4 bases and the V segment lost 6 bases, leaving 9 bases of the junction unmatched. CDR3 length: 15 residues. Germline V gene data show CDR1 as ENHRY and CDR2 as SYGVKD. CDR3 bases: TGTGCCATCAGAGGCCTAGCGGATCCTTACAATGAGCAGTTCTTC. Its protein product is CAIRGLADPYNEQFF.

CDR3 amino acids: CASRNTGDSSPLHF. CDR3 sequence (DNA): TGTGCCAGCAGAAATACAGGGGATTCGTCACCCCTCCACTTT. The chain recombines TRBV7-3 with TRBJ1-6; 7 nucleotides align to TRBD1. CDR1 and CDR2 from the germline V gene are SGHTA and FQGTGA. The trim removed 6 bases at V and 10 bases at J, leaving 9 bases unmatched. The CDR3 totals 14 residues.

This clonotype was seen a handful of times. The chain employs TRBV20-1 and TRBJ2-3, with D perhaps being TRBD1 or TRBD2 (5 bases each). The CDR3 runs 14 residues. V was cut by 6 bases and J by 1 base, with 14 bases left in between. Germline CDR1 reads DFQATT; CDR2 reads SNEGSKA (reference sequence). The CDR3 region has the DNA TGCAGTGCGACAGACCGGGACGGCACAGATACGCAGTATTTT. It encodes CSATDRDGTDTQYF.

This clonotype was seen a handful of times. The V and J genes are TRBV4-1 and TRBJ2-7; D is possibly TRBD1 (5 bases). Germline values: CDR1 MGHRA, CDR2 YSYEKL. Trimming cost V 0 bases and J 0 bases, with 12 bases left between them. This CDR3 is 16 amino acids long. This chain's CDR3 is CASSQDPGPRSYEQYF. CDR3 DNA sequence: TGCGCCAGCAGCCAAGATCCAGGGCCTCGCTCCTACGAGCAGTACTTC.

This rearrangement joins TRBV24-1 to TRBJ2-2; tentative D call: TRBD2 (6 bases). CDR3 length equals 17 residues. CDR1 is KGHDR, CDR2 SFDVKD, per germline. Trimming left V 1 base short and J 3 bases short, with 14 bases between. The chain's CDR3 is CATSDLVRTTDTGELFF. The CDR3 DNA sequence: TGTGCCACCAGTGATTTAGTTAGGACTACCGACACCGGGGAGCTGTTTTTT.

There are a few counts of this clonotype. This chain joins TRBV20-1 and TRBJ1-6, with TRBD1 identical over 7 bases. CDR1 and CDR2 from the germline V gene are DFQATT and SNEGSKA (reference sequence). Losses at the gene ends were 5 bases for V and 7 bases for J; bases not matched to a gene: 11. The CDR3 is 15 amino acids. CDR3 sequence: CSAELDRVDNSPLHF. CDR3 bases: TGCAGTGCTGAACTCGACAGGGTTGACAATTCACCCCTCCACTTT.

This clonotype was counted at least ten times. The chain couples TRBV6-4 to TRBJ2-1; 14 nucleotides match TRBD2. The CDR3 totals 16 residues. V trimming: 0 bases; J trimming: 10 bases; junction bases outside the gene matches: 5. Germline-derived CDR1 and CDR2 are MRHNA and SNTAGT. CDR3 in amino acids: CASSDSGLAGGWEQFF. CDR3 in DNA: TGTGCCAGCAGTGACTCAGGACTAGCGGGGGGCTGGGAGCAGTTCTTC.

The V and J genes are TRBV12-3 or TRBV12-4 and TRBJ1-4; TRBD1 matches at 8 bases. CDR3 length: 14 residues. V dropped 5 bases and J dropped 7; count of bases not matched to a gene: 6. The CDR3 reads CASSLDRAVEKLFF. CDR3 DNA: TGTGCCAGCAGTCTGGACAGGGCGGTTGAAAAACTGTTTTTT.

This clonotype was seen repeatedly, ten times or more. This chain links TRBV20-1 with TRBJ2-3; D is uncertain. The V end lost 5 bases, the J end lost 1 base, and 13 bases lay between the germline ends. CDR1 is DFQATT and CDR2 is SNEGSKA in the germline V gene (reference sequence). The CDR3 is 14 residues long. The CDR3 sequence is CSAPGPSRTDTQYF. For the CDR3, the DNA is TGCAGTGCTCCCGGACCCTCCCGCACAGATACGCAGTATTTT.

This clonotype appeared a few times. The chain links TRBV29-1 to TRBJ2-1; tentatively, D is TRBD1 (8 bases). V was trimmed by 4 bases and J by 3 bases, leaving 13 bases between them. Germline-derived CDR1 and CDR2 are SQVTM and ANQGSEA. This CDR3 contains 14 residues. This CDR3 is CSVAGGTGYNEQFF. CDR3 DNA sequence: TGCAGCGTTGCCGGGGGGACAGGCTACAATGAGCAGTTCTTC.

This clonotype was seen only a few times. V and J are TRBV12-3 or TRBV12-4 and TRBJ2-7, with unresolved D. The CDR3 is made up of 12 amino acids. The V end lost 5 bases, the J end lost 2 bases, and 7 bases lay between the germline ends. CDR3 protein: CASSQQPYEQYF. CDR3 sequence (DNA): TGTGCCAGCAGTCAGCAGCCCTACGAGCAGTACTTC.

This chain connects TRBV12-3 or TRBV12-4 to TRBJ1-2; TRBD1 might be the D (6 bases). This CDR3 contains 13 residues. Trimming stripped 8 bases from V and 4 bases from J, with 14 bases between. The CDR3 here is CASGNRVGYGYTF. CDR3 coding DNA: TGTGCCAGCGGCAACAGGGTCGGCTATGGCTACACCTTC.